This T cell receptor (beta chain) emerged from a study of cytomegalovirus exposure and HLA in healthy donors. On the study more broadly: It was reported in a later analysis that the same platform had been used for the 120 validation repertoires as for the 666 first-cohort repertoires. Study outcomes and limitations: Cytomegalovirus association was assigned to about 150 TCR beta chains. It was found in a later analysis that first-cohort TCR clusters tended to co-occur in the 90 to 150 validation repertoires. Cytomegalovirus status was reportedly diagnosed by the classifier with high sensitivity and specificity.

Libraries were prepared by immunoSEQ multiplex PCR; TCRdb keeps only in-frame clonotypes and omits some of them. The table has 120,000 or so clones, around nine tenths seen once. The CDR3 extends over 12 amino acids. Germline V lookup: CDR1 SNHLY, CDR2 FYNNEI. V dropped 3 bases and J dropped 7 bases, with 9 bases sitting between them. This clone was picked up a small number of times. Its antigen remains unknown. Sequenced: PBMCs. The V gene is TRBV2, the J gene TRBJ1-2; a possible D gene is TRBD1 (5 bases). The source is a woman aged 25 to 45 in good health and CMV-seropositive. CDR3 amino acids: CASSDQGGGYTF. The DNA for the CDR3 is TGTGCCAGCAGTGACCAGGGAGGTGGCTACACCTTC.